This T cell receptor (beta chain) was sequenced during a study of T cell responses to AZD1222 COVID-19 vaccine. Note on this clone: Its matching antigen is unknown.

Findings of the study overall: Targets within unmutated variant regions were reportedly found for nearly half of spike-specific TCRs.

Germline CDR1 reads GTSNPN; CDR2 reads SVGIG (reference sequence). Trimming pared 0 bases from V and 6 bases from J, leaving 12 bases between. The CDR3 loop spans 14 amino acids. Profiled with immunoSEQ multiplex PCR; TCRdb holds only in-frame clones, not every one. The repertoire includes about 120,000 clones, 80% to 90% of them detected once, and 9.4% sits in the top ten. This rearrangement joins TRBV30 to TRBJ1-5; D gene ambiguous. This clonotype was obtained from an adult in good health. The material sequenced was peripheral blood, taken on day 0 of AZD1222 vaccination. CDR3: CAWSVLPGGQPQHF. CDR3 nucleotides: TGTGCCTGGAGTGTATTGCCAGGCGGTCAGCCCCAGCATTTT.